A selection of T cell receptor beta chains follows, all from one sample in a study of blood T cell repertoires in COVID-19. The method was immunoSEQ multiplex PCR; TCRdb's version includes in-frame clones alone and lacks a portion of them. The data show about 410,000 clones, approximately 91% seen once. Sequenced sample: peripheral blood. These receptors all stem from a woman aged 40 to 55 with COVID-19, enrolled during active disease. Each CDR3 is given with its conserved first and last residue. A D gene is named only where the DNA matches it firmly. The size field is filled for only some rows; it gives once, few, many or a size class.

D gene	clone size	V gene	J gene	CDR3 protein	CDR3 DNA
-	-	TRBV9	TRBJ2-1	CASSVGREQFF	TGTGCCAGCAGCGTAGGGAGGGAGCAGTTCTTC
-	-	TRBV3-1/TRBV3-2	TRBJ1-3	CASSQALTASGNTIYF	TGTGCCAGCAGCCAGGCTCTGACTGCCTCTGGAAACACCATATATTTT
-	-	TRBV15	TRBJ1-1	CATSREPGADTEAFF	TGTGCCACCAGCAGAGAGCCAGGGGCGGACACTGAAGCTTTCTTT
TRBD1	-	TRBV3-1/TRBV3-2	TRBJ1-4	CASSQTGAWDEKLFF	TGTGCCAGCAGCCAAACAGGGGCGTGGGATGAAAAACTGTTTTTT
-	once	TRBV27	TRBJ2-1	CASSPGQYNEQFF	TGTGCCAGCAGTCCCGGACAGTACAATGAGCAGTTCTTC
-	-	TRBV27	TRBJ2-3	CASSISPDTQYF	TGTGCCAGCAGTATTAGTCCAGATACGCAGTATTTT
-	-	TRBV5-4	TRBJ1-5	CASSLDGSNQPQHF	TGTGCCAGCAGCTTGGACGGTAGCAATCAGCCCCAGCATTTT
-	-	TRBV20-1	TRBJ1-1	CSASGGTEAFF	TGCAGTGCTAGCGGGGGAACTGAAGCTTTCTTT
-	-	TRBV12-5	TRBJ2-1	CASAAGFFNNEQFF	TGTGCTAGTGCTGCAGGTTTTTTTAACAATGAGCAGTTCTTC
TRBD2	-	TRBV3-1/TRBV3-2	TRBJ2-3	CASSQGVGLADTDTQYF	TGTGCCAGCAGCCAAGGGGTCGGACTAGCGGATACAGATACGCAGTATTTT
-	few	TRBV19	TRBJ1-1	CASSPGRNTEAFF	TGTGCCAGTAGTCCAGGGCGGAACACTGAAGCTTTCTTT
-	-	TRBV7-9	TRBJ2-3	CASSSRGADTQYF	TGTGCCAGCAGCTCTCGGGGGGCGGATACGCAGTATTTT
TRBD2	-	TRBV4-3	TRBJ2-1	CASSQDWGGRVYNEQFF	TGCGCCAGCAGCCAAGATTGGGGCGGGAGAGTCTACAATGAGCAGTTCTTC
-	-	TRBV21-1	TRBJ2-3	CASSKARGPTDTQYF	TGTGCCAGCAGCAAAGCGCGGGGCCCCACAGATACGCAGTATTTT
-	-	TRBV25-1	TRBJ2-5	CASGSRITQETQYF	TGTGCCAGCGGATCCAGGATTACCCAAGAGACCCAGTACTTC
TRBD2	-	TRBV4-3	TRBJ2-3	CASSQSLPGLTQYF	TGCGCCAGCAGCCAGAGCTTACCGGGACTAACGCAGTATTTT